Following are 9 T cell receptor beta chains from one sample sequenced in a study of a mutant IDH1 vaccine in newly diagnosed glioma (dated by TCRdb to the early 2020s). The antigens for these receptors are not known. The library was obtained by the immunoSEQ multiplex PCR assay. This immuneACCESS table, as held by TCRdb, lists in-frame sequences with V and J called but not all clones. Of the missing ones, under half trace to an unresolved V gene in checked studies; the others have no known cause. For this sample the table gives about 34,000 clones, of which 80% to 95% were detected only once. The ten largest clones capture roughly 5% of the sample. The sample's time point label, in plain terms: week 47, end of study. Every vaccine dose consisted of 300 ug of a 20-mer mutant IDH1 peptide in Montanide, administered subcutaneously together with topical imiquimod. The specimen comprised PBMCs, sampled from a glioma patient whose treatment included an IDH1 peptide vaccine. These receptors came from a woman between 40 and 50 years old with glioma.

This sequence joins TRBV5-1 and TRBJ1-5, with D tentatively TRBD1 (6 bases). The CDR3 runs 19 residues. Germline V gene data show CDR1 as SGHRS and CDR2 as YFSETQ. V lost 1 base, J lost 1 base, and 21 bases lay in between. The CDR3: CASSLNRGTPWKSNQPQHF. The CDR3 bases are TGCGCCAGCAGCTTGAACCGTGGGACACCGTGGAAGAGCAATCAGCCCCAGCATTTT.

This clone was picked up one time. This chain joins TRBV27 and TRBJ1-2; 9 bases map to TRBD1. V trimming: 3 bases; J trimming: 1 base; junction bases outside the gene matches: 9. Germline values: CDR1 MNHEY, CDR2 SMNVEV (reference sequence). The CDR3 sequence is 17 residues long. The CDR3 sequence is CASSFHGPGQGNYGYTF. The CDR3 bases are TGTGCCAGCAGTTTCCACGGTCCGGGACAGGGTAACTATGGCTACACCTTC.

The chain couples TRBV7-9 to TRBJ1-6, with 8 bases matching TRBD1. Germline V gene lookup returns CDR1 SEHNR and CDR2 FQNEAQ (reference sequence). The CDR3 spans 13 residues. V shed 6 bases and J 5 bases; nucleotides not matched to a gene: 0. CDR3 in DNA: TGTGCCAGCAGGGGACAGGATAATTCACCCCTCCACTTT. Translated: CASRGQDNSPLHF.

This sequence joins TRBV7-8 and TRBJ1-1, with a possible D match to TRBD1 (5 bases). V lost 2 bases to trimming and J lost 4 bases, with 14 bases between them. Germline V gene lookup returns CDR1 SGHVS and CDR2 FQNEAQ. This CDR3 is built from 15 residues. CDR3 residues: CASSLSMQGVTEAFF. CDR3 DNA: TGTGCCAGCAGCTTATCGATGCAGGGCGTCACTGAAGCTTTCTTT. Based on the CDR3 plus reference TRBV7-8 and TRBJ1-1, the full variable domain is GAGVSQSPRYKVAKRGQDVALRCDPISGHVSLFWYQQALGQGPEFLTYFQNEAQLDKSGLPSDRFFAERPEGSVSTLKIQRTQQEDSAVYLCASSLSMQGVTEAFFGQGTRLTVV.

The chain is built from TRBV7-9 and TRBJ1-6; D may be TRBD1 (6 bases). Trimming took off 5 bases at V and 7 bases at J, with 15 bases between the two ends. This CDR3 is built from 15 residues. Germline V CDR1 and CDR2: SEHNR, FQNEAQ (reference sequence). CDR3 DNA sequence: TGTGCCAGCAGCGCCTCCAGGGGTTTAAATTCACCCCTCCACTTT. This codes for CASSASRGLNSPLHF.

This chain joins TRBV4-1 and TRBJ1-5; D uncertain. CDR1 and CDR2 from the germline V gene are MGHRA and YSYEKL. The CDR3 loop spans 17 amino acids. V lost 0 bases to trimming and J lost 4 bases, with 16 bases between them. The CDR3, as DNA: TGCGCCAGCAGCCAAGACCTTAGGGCCTTGGCTAATCAGCCCCAGCATTTT. Protein product: CASSQDLRALANQPQHF.

The V and J genes are TRBV2 and TRBJ1-4, with D perhaps matching TRBD1 (6 bases). The CDR3 has 15 amino acids. CDR1 is SNHLY and CDR2 is FYNNEI in the germline V gene. V dropped 5 bases and J dropped 7 bases, with 17 bases sitting between them. CDR3 bases: TGTGCCAGCAGTCCCGACCGGGACATGGGTGAAAAACTGTTTTTT. It yields the protein CASSPDRDMGEKLFF.

The CDR3 DNA reads TGTGCCAGCAGTCCTGACAGGGCTCTAGAGCAGTTCTTC. Amino acids: CASSPDRALEQFF. The V call is TRBV6-5, the J call TRBJ2-1; 7 nucleotides agree with TRBD1. Losses at the gene ends were 5 bases for V and 10 bases for J; bases not matched to a gene: 8. The CDR3 spans 13 residues. CDR1 and CDR2 (germline): MNHEY, SVGAGI.

The chain is built from TRBV29-1 and TRBJ1-4; D might be TRBD1 (6 bases). Germline V gene data show CDR1 as SQVTM and CDR2 as ANQGSEA. Trimming cost V 7 bases and J 4 bases, with 10 bases left between them. This CDR3 has 12 residues. The CDR3 sequence: CSARDNNEKLFF. CDR3 in DNA: TGCAGCGCTCGGGACAATAATGAAAAACTGTTTTTT. Full variable domain (remainder filled in from reference TRBV29-1 and TRBJ1-4): SAVISQKPSRDICQRGTSLTIQCQVDSQVTMMFWYRQQPGQSLTLIATANQGSEATYESGFVIDKFPISRPNLTFSTLTVSNMSPEDSSIYLCSARDNNEKLFFGSGTQLSVL.